This passage covers 32 T cell receptor beta chains from one sample sequenced in a study of Tregs in tolerant kidney transplant recipients. Generated by immunoSEQ multiplex PCR, the TCRdb table keeps only in-frame clones and is missing some. The repertoire holds tens of thousands of clones, with 91% as singletons. Input material: Tregs from blood. The receptors come from a human donor in good health.

This clone showed up just a few times. The chain joins TRBV19 to TRBJ1-5; D unresolved. This CDR3 region has 18 residues. Per germline, CDR1 LNHDA and CDR2 SQIVND (reference sequence). V lost 5 bases to trimming and J lost 5 bases, with 25 bases between them. CDR3 nucleotide sequence: TGTGCCAGTAGTCGATCCGGAGGGCTCAAGAGGTGGTATCAGCCCCAGCATTTT. Amino acid sequence: CASSRSGGLKRWYQPQHF.

The chain recombines TRBV5-1 with TRBJ2-5, with 7 bases lining up with TRBD1. The DNA end favors TRBJ2-7, so the J call may be wrong. CDR1 is SGHRS and CDR2 is YFSETQ in the germline V gene. The CDR3 covers 15 residues. CDR3 protein: CASSLLTGTPYEQYF. The DNA for the CDR3 is TGCGCCAGCAGCTTATTGACAGGGACCCCCTACGAGCAGTACTTC.

The CDR3 DNA follows: TGTGCCAGCAGTTTAATTCAGGGGCTCGGATATGGCTACACCTTC. Amino acid sequence: CASSLIQGLGYGYTF. The chain has TRBV27 and TRBJ1-2; D perhaps matches TRBD1 (6 bases). The CDR3 totals 15 residues. Germline V lookup: CDR1 MNHEY, CDR2 SMNVEV (reference sequence). Trimming cost V 2 bases and J 5 bases, with 15 bases left between them.

CDR3: CATSIGQGAGELFF. The CDR3 DNA follows: TGTGCCACCAGCATCGGACAGGGTGCCGGGGAGCTGTTTTTT. The chain employs TRBV15 and TRBJ2-2; 8 bases line up with TRBD1. V shed 4 bases and J 6 bases; nucleotides not matched to a gene: 4. This CDR3 contains 14 residues. Germline CDR1 and CDR2: LNHNV and YYDKDF (reference sequence).

The chain recombines TRBV5-3 with TRBJ2-7; 11 nucleotides align to TRBD1. TRBV5-3 qualifies as an ORF whose function is uncertain. V shed 1 base and J 7 bases; nucleotides not matched to a gene: 16. The CDR3 consists of 18 residues. The CDR3 coding sequence is TGTGCCAGAAGCTTGCCCTTCCCGGACAGGGGGCAATTGGGGGAGCAGTACTTC. Translated, it gives CARSLPFPDRGQLGEQYF.

The chain recombines TRBV5-1 with TRBJ1-2; a possible D gene is TRBD1 (5 bases). Trimming took off 0 bases at V and 6 bases at J, with 9 bases between the two ends. Germline CDR1 reads SGHRS; CDR2 reads YFSETQ. The CDR3 is made up of 13 amino acids. The CDR3 region has the DNA TGCGCCAGCAGCTTGGAAGGGGTTGATGGCTACACCTTC. As protein: CASSLEGVDGYTF.

V and J are TRBV6-6 and TRBJ1-2; 9 bases line up with TRBD1. J lost 5 bases, V lost 6 bases, and 7 bases had no gene match. Germline CDR1 MNHNY, CDR2 SVGAGI (reference sequence). The CDR3 has 14 amino acids. The CDR3 reads CASRPDRGDYGYTF. In nucleotides, the CDR3 is TGTGCCAGCAGACCCGACAGGGGGGATTATGGCTACACCTTC.

The CDR3 is CASSPGGYTEAFF. CDR3 nucleotides: TGTGCCAGCAGCCCAGGGGGATACACTGAAGCTTTCTTT. The V and J genes are TRBV5-6 and TRBJ1-1, with TRBD1 matching over 7 bases. This CDR3 contains 13 residues. Per the germline V gene, CDR1 is SGHDT and CDR2 is YYEEEE. V gave up 4 bases and J gave up 3 bases; unmatched junction bases: 3.

This clone has only a few counts. CDR3 protein: CASSIWGVEAFF. CDR3 bases: TGTGCCAGTAGTATATGGGGGGTTGAAGCTTTCTTT. The gene calls are TRBV19 and TRBJ1-1; D is possibly TRBD1 (5 bases). The CDR3 contains 12 residues. V was trimmed by 2 bases and J by 7 bases, leaving 8 bases between them. CDR1 and CDR2 (germline): LNHDA, SQIVND (reference sequence).

This chain uses TRBV5-4 with TRBJ2-5; TRBD2 aligns across 9 bases. CDR1 and CDR2 (germline): SGHNT, YYREEE (reference sequence). This CDR3 has 16 residues. J lost 7 bases, V lost 2 bases, and 12 bases had no gene match. DNA for the CDR3: TGTGCCAGCAGCTTCGGATCGGCGGGGGGGCCCGGGACCCAGTACTTC. The encoded protein is CASSFGSAGGPGTQYF.

The chain carries TRBV7-8 and TRBJ2-5, with D possibly TRBD2 on 6 matching bases. Matching the DNA end better, TRBJ2-7 makes the J call doubtful. CDR3 length: 13 amino acids. Germline lookup yields CDR1 SGHVS and CDR2 FQNEAQ. In DNA form, the CDR3 reads TGTGCCAGCAGTTTCTCGGCGGGGTACGAGCAGTACTTC. It yields the protein CASSFSAGYEQYF.

The rearrangement uses TRBV2 and TRBJ2-5; TRBD1 aligns across 8 bases. Germline V gives CDR1 SNHLY, CDR2 FYNNEI. The CDR3 extends over 13 amino acids. J gave up 5 bases and V 5 bases, and 4 bases lay outside the gene matches. The CDR3 nucleotides are TGTGCCAGCAGTCGGACAGGGAAGGAGACCCAGTACTTC. Its translation: CASSRTGKETQYF.

V and J are TRBV5-1 and TRBJ2-2; no reliable D call. CDR3 size: 13 residues. Trimming took 0 bases from V and 6 from J, leaving 6 bases between them. Germline CDR1 SGHRS, CDR2 YFSETQ. In nucleotides, the CDR3 is TGCGCCAGCAGCTTGGACTTCTCCGGGGAGCTGTTTTTT. This translates into CASSLDFSGELFF.

V usage is TRBV30 and J usage is TRBJ2-7; D is perhaps TRBD2 (5 bases). This CDR3 is 11 amino acids long. Germline CDR1 GTSNPN, CDR2 SVGIG (reference sequence). V gave up 4 bases and J gave up 3 bases, with 7 bases separating them. The CDR3 loop reads CAWNRGYEQYF. Written as DNA, the CDR3 is TGTGCCTGGAATCGGGGCTACGAGCAGTACTTC.

This clone was seen a single time. The gene calls are TRBV18 and TRBJ2-7; D not resolved. Trimming removed 3 bases from V and 5 bases from J, with 17 bases in between. Germline CDR1 KGHSH, CDR2 LQKENI. The length of the CDR3 is 15 residues. This chain's CDR3 is CASSPRPGSRDEQYF. CDR3 in DNA: TGTGCCAGCTCACCTCGACCGGGCTCAAGGGACGAGCAGTACTTC.

V and J are TRBV18 and TRBJ1-2; 7 nucleotides agree with TRBD1. J lost 3 bases, V lost 1 base, and 2 bases had no gene match. Germline CDR1 and CDR2: KGHSH and LQKENI. This CDR3 spans 14 amino acids. CDR3 sequence (DNA): TGTGCCAGCTCACCACTTCAGGGGGACTATGGCTACACCTTC. Translated: CASSPLQGDYGYTF.

This clone was recorded once. The rearrangement uses TRBV9 and TRBJ2-4, with TRBD2 matching over 10 bases. The CDR3 extends over 15 amino acids. Germline CDR1 is SGDLS and CDR2 is YYNGEE. The ends lost 2 bases at V and 9 bases at J; junction bases unmatched: 8. The CDR3 DNA follows: TGTGCCAGCAGCGTTCGAGCGGGAGGGATCAGCATTCAGTACTTC. It specifies CASSVRAGGISIQYF.

The chain is built from TRBV27 and TRBJ1-4; tentative D call: TRBD1 (5 bases). The germline V gene has CDR1 MNHEY and CDR2 SMNVEV (reference sequence). The V end was cut by 5 bases, the J end by 5 bases, with 12 bases between. The length of the CDR3 is 14 residues. CDR3 in DNA: TGTGCCAGCAGTCCTACTCGGGGCAATGAAAAACTGTTTTTT. Translated: CASSPTRGNEKLFF.

The chain combines TRBV18 with TRBJ2-7, with 7 nucleotides matching TRBD1. Germline V gene sequence: CDR1 KGHSH, CDR2 LQKENI. This CDR3 has 16 amino acids. Trimming at V came to 3 bases and at J to 3 bases, leaving 11 bases not matched to a gene. The CDR3 reads CASSPALTGISYEQYF. For the CDR3, the DNA is TGTGCCAGCTCACCCGCCCTGACAGGGATAAGCTACGAGCAGTACTTC.

CDR3 amino acids: CASNVQGATGELFF. The CDR3 nucleotides are TGTGCCAGCAATGTACAGGGTGCCACCGGGGAGCTGTTTTTT. This chain connects TRBV2 to TRBJ2-2; a possible D gene is TRBD1 (6 bases). The CDR3 covers 14 residues. In germline, CDR1 is SNHLY, CDR2 FYNNEI. The V gene lost 7 bases and the J gene lost 4 bases, with 13 bases spanning the gap.

CDR3 nucleotides: TGTGCCAGCAGGCTGTGGTGTGAGCAGTTCTTC. Translated: CASRLWCEQFF. The chain has TRBV11-2 and TRBJ2-1, with D unclear. The CDR3 runs 11 residues. From germline, CDR1 is SGHAT and CDR2 FQNNGV. V lost 6 bases and J 9 bases, leaving 9 bases between the germline ends.

V is TRBV29-1 and J is TRBJ2-1; the D call may be TRBD1 or TRBD2 (6 bases each). Germline V gene data show CDR1 as SQVTM and CDR2 as ANQGSEA. The CDR3 is 11 amino acids. Trimming removed 6 bases from V and 10 bases from J, with 13 bases in between. Written as DNA, the CDR3 is TGCAGCGTCGGCCGGGGGCGGGAGCAGTTCTTC. This encodes CSVGRGREQFF.

In the case of this clone: The sample carries other DNA sequences with the same CDR3. This chain connects TRBV6-5 to TRBJ1-2; D remains unclear. The CDR3 loop spans 14 amino acids. Trimming took 2 bases from V and 5 from J, leaving 12 bases between them. The germline V gene has CDR1 MNHEY and CDR2 SVGAGI. For the CDR3, the DNA is TGTGCCAGCAGTTACCAGGCGGCGGGGTATGGCTACACCTTC. This sequence encodes CASSYQAAGYGYTF.

This clone was seen more than once but under ten times. The chain recombines TRBV6-1 with TRBJ2-7; D gene uncertain. The CDR3 spans 11 residues. CDR1 and CDR2 (germline): MNHNS, SASEGT. V lost 2 bases and J lost 5, with 4 bases in between. This CDR3 is CASSELNEQYF. CDR3 bases: TGTGCCAGCAGTGAACTTAACGAGCAGTACTTC.

The chain recombines TRBV18 with TRBJ2-7; TRBD2 is a possible D gene (6 bases). The CDR3 totals 14 residues. Germline V gene data show CDR1 as KGHSH and CDR2 as LQKENI. V lost 4 bases and J lost 3, with 13 bases in between. CDR3 sequence reads: CASSLWGDRYEQYF. As DNA, the CDR3 is TGTGCCAGCTCACTCTGGGGGGATCGCTACGAGCAGTACTTC. Full variable domain (remainder filled in from reference TRBV18 and TRBJ2-7): NAGVMQNPRHLVRRRGQEARLRCSPMKGHSHVYWYRQLPEEGLKFMVYLQKENIIDESGMPKERFSAEFPKEGPSILRIQQVVRGDSAAYFCASSLWGDRYEQYFGPGTRLTVT.

The chain employs TRBV6-5 and TRBJ1-2, with 8 positions matching TRBD1. The germline V gene has CDR1 MNHEY and CDR2 SVGAGI. J lost 3 bases, V lost 0 bases, and 6 bases had no gene match. This CDR3 spans 16 amino acids. The CDR3 DNA is TGTGCCAGCAGTTACTCGGCAGGGGGCCCCTACTATGGCTACACCTTC. Residues: CASSYSAGGPYYGYTF.

The chain links TRBV30 to TRBJ2-5; D is ambiguous. This CDR3 is 14 amino acids long. Trimming removed 0 bases from V and 2 bases from J, with 10 bases in between. Germline V CDR1 and CDR2: GTSNPN, SVGIG (reference sequence). The CDR3 reads CAWSVRSRQETQYF. The CDR3 region has the DNA TGTGCCTGGAGTGTACGATCAAGACAAGAGACCCAGTACTTC.

V usage is TRBV6-5 and J usage is TRBJ2-7, with a possible D match to TRBD1 (6 bases). The V end was cut by 5 bases, the J end by 4 bases, with 12 bases between. The CDR3 is 13 residues long. The germline CDR1 and CDR2 sequences are MNHEY and SVGAGI. DNA for the CDR3: TGTGCCAGCAGTCGACAGGTAAATTACGAGCAGTACTTC. Amino acid sequence: CASSRQVNYEQYF.

V gene TRBV11-3 combines with J gene TRBJ2-2; TRBD1 matches 10 bases. V dropped 5 bases and J dropped 1; count of bases not matched to a gene: 4. The CDR3 has 16 amino acids. The V gene's germline CDR1 is SGHNT and CDR2 YENEEA. The CDR3 region is CASSPGQGENTGELFF. The CDR3 DNA reads as TGTGCCAGCAGCCCCGGACAGGGGGAGAACACCGGGGAGCTGTTTTTT.

J is TRBJ2-3 and V is TRBV4-1, with 11 nucleotides matching TRBD2. In germline, CDR1 is MGHRA, CDR2 YSYEKL. With 4 bases clipped from V and 6 bases from J, the junction kept 6 bases outside the gene matches. The CDR3 covers 15 residues. CDR3 amino acids: CASSPKGLAVDTQYF. The CDR3, as DNA: TGCGCCAGCAGCCCGAAGGGACTAGCGGTGGATACGCAGTATTTT.

This clone was recorded only once. This chain uses TRBV5-1 with TRBJ1-2, with 9 bases aligning to TRBD1. The germline gives CDR1 SGHRS, CDR2 YFSETQ. The trim removed 0 bases at V and 5 bases at J, leaving 8 bases unmatched. CDR3 length: 16 amino acids. The CDR3 region has the DNA TGCGCCAGCAGCTTGGTGATGACAGGGGGGTTATATGGCTACACCTTC. This gives the protein CASSLVMTGGLYGYTF.

This clone was seen more than once but under ten times. An end of the junction differs from the germline gene, which may be a read error. V usage is TRBV10-2 and J usage is TRBJ1-1; D remains unclear. CDR1 is WSHSY, CDR2 SAAADI, per germline. The CDR3 is 9 amino acids. CDR3: CASSDPAVF. Here the CDR3 DNA reads TGCGCCAGCAGTGACCCCGCAGTCTTT.